A selection of T cell receptor beta chains follows, all from one sample in a study of OX40 agonist ivuxolimab in advanced cancers. Here immunoSEQ multiplex PCR was the method, and the copy in TCRdb shows in-frame clones only, minus some. The repertoire includes tens of thousands of clones, 86% of them detected once, and 6.5% sits in the top ten. Sequenced here: CD4+ or CD8+ T cells sorted from blood, sampled in a trial of the OX40 agonist ivuxolimab. These receptors were collected from an adult with an advanced solid tumor such as melanoma, head and neck, liver or kidney cancer. CDR3s include the opening cysteine and the closing phenylalanine or tryptophan. Fields, in order: CDR3 DNA, CDR3 protein, D gene, V gene, clone size, J gene. D genes are given only for firm matches. Clone size is shown for a subset of rows, as once, few, many or a class of expanded clone.

cdr3_nt: TGTGCTAGTGGTTTGGCAGCGGGAGATGAGCAGTTCTTC
cdr3_aa: CASGLAAGDEQFF
d_call: TRBD2
v_call: TRBV12-5
clone_size: .
j_call: TRBJ2-1

cdr3_nt: TGTGCCAGAAGTCCGACCCAACGGGATGAAAAACTGTTTTTT
cdr3_aa: CARSPTQRDEKLFF
d_call: .
v_call: TRBV5-3
clone_size: .
j_call: TRBJ1-4

cdr3_nt: TGTGCCAGCAGTGCCCGGGACAGGGGCTCATACGAGCAGTACTTC
cdr3_aa: CASSARDRGSYEQYF
d_call: TRBD1
v_call: TRBV6-5
clone_size: once
j_call: TRBJ2-7

cdr3_nt: TGTGCCAGCAGTGATGATTATTCACCCCTCCACTTT
cdr3_aa: CASSDDYSPLHF
d_call: .
v_call: TRBV2
clone_size: few
j_call: TRBJ1-6

cdr3_nt: TGTGCCAGCAGCTTAAGCGGCGCCGGGGAGCTGTTTTTT
cdr3_aa: CASSLSGAGELFF
d_call: .
v_call: TRBV7-3
clone_size: .
j_call: TRBJ2-2

cdr3_nt: TGTGCCAGCAGCCCACGACAGGGTACCACTGAAGCTTTCTTT
cdr3_aa: CASSPRQGTTEAFF
d_call: TRBD1
v_call: TRBV7-9
clone_size: .
j_call: TRBJ1-1

cdr3_nt: TGTGCCAGCAGCTCCAACACCGCAACTAATGAAAAACTGTTTTTT
cdr3_aa: CASSSNTATNEKLFF
d_call: .
v_call: TRBV11-2
clone_size: .
j_call: TRBJ1-4

cdr3_nt: TGTGCCGGAGGCCCCGGGCGGGATACGCAGTATTTT
cdr3_aa: CAGGPGRDTQYF
d_call: .
v_call: TRBV30
clone_size: .
j_call: TRBJ2-3

cdr3_nt: TGTGCCAGCTTAGGGAGGGACGCGGCCCTCCACTTT
cdr3_aa: CASLGRDAALHF
d_call: .
v_call: TRBV11-3
clone_size: .
j_call: TRBJ1-6

cdr3_nt: TGTGCCAGCAGCTTGGCCGGGACAGGGGGCACTGAAGCTTTCTTT
cdr3_aa: CASSLAGTGGTEAFF
d_call: TRBD1
v_call: TRBV5-4
clone_size: once
j_call: TRBJ1-1

cdr3_nt: TGTGCCAGCAGCAGGGAGGAGGTCGCTGAAGCTTTCTTT
cdr3_aa: CASSREEVAEAFF
d_call: .
v_call: TRBV11-2
clone_size: .
j_call: TRBJ1-1

cdr3_nt: TGCGCCAGCAGCCAACAGGGCGAAAGGGGATATGGGACTGAAGCTTTCTTT
cdr3_aa: CASSQQGERGYGTEAFF
d_call: .
v_call: TRBV4-1
clone_size: .
j_call: TRBJ1-1

cdr3_nt: TGTGCCAGCTCACTACCGGGGCTTGCGCGTGAAAAACTGTTTTTT
cdr3_aa: CASSLPGLAREKLFF
d_call: .
v_call: TRBV18
clone_size: .
j_call: TRBJ1-4

cdr3_nt: TGTGCCAGCAGCTTAGCGGGAGGAGTCAATGAGCAGTTCTTC
cdr3_aa: CASSLAGGVNEQFF
d_call: TRBD2
v_call: TRBV7-3
clone_size: .
j_call: TRBJ2-1

cdr3_nt: TGTGCCAGCAGCTTGGTAGCGGTAAGCTCCTACAATGAGCAGTTCTTC
cdr3_aa: CASSLVAVSSYNEQFF
d_call: .
v_call: TRBV5-6
clone_size: .
j_call: TRBJ2-1

cdr3_nt: TGTGCCAGCAGTTACCAGGGACAGTCCCAGACTGAAGCTTTCTTT
cdr3_aa: CASSYQGQSQTEAFF
d_call: TRBD1
v_call: TRBV6-6
clone_size: .
j_call: TRBJ1-1

cdr3_nt: TGTGCCTGGATTGCGGGGCAGCACTATAATTCACCCCTCCACTTT
cdr3_aa: CAWIAGQHYNSPLHF
d_call: .
v_call: TRBV30
clone_size: once
j_call: TRBJ1-6

cdr3_nt: TGTGCCAGCAGCAAGACTTTAGGACAGGTTGACAATGAGCAGTTCTTC
cdr3_aa: CASSKTLGQVDNEQFF
d_call: TRBD1
v_call: TRBV7-9
clone_size: .
j_call: TRBJ2-1

cdr3_nt: TGCGCCAGCAGTGACGGTTGGACTAGCGGGGGGCCCTCTCGGCAGTTCTTC
cdr3_aa: CASSDGWTSGGPSRQFF
d_call: TRBD2
v_call: TRBV10-1
clone_size: .
j_call: TRBJ2-1

cdr3_nt: TGTGCCAGCAGATGGAGCGGGCGCGAGACCCAGTACTTC
cdr3_aa: CASRWSGRETQYF
d_call: .
v_call: TRBV5-4
clone_size: .
j_call: TRBJ2-5

cdr3_nt: TGTGCCAGCAGCCGTGGACAGACAGATACGCAGTATTTT
cdr3_aa: CASSRGQTDTQYF
d_call: .
v_call: TRBV7-3
clone_size: few
j_call: TRBJ2-3

cdr3_nt: TGTGCCAGCAATGCCGTGGGCAGCTACGAGCAGTACTTC
cdr3_aa: CASNAVGSYEQYF
d_call: .
v_call: TRBV27
clone_size: .
j_call: TRBJ2-7

cdr3_nt: TGTGCCAGCAGCTTTGCTTCGAAACGGGACAGCTATGGCTACACCTTC
cdr3_aa: CASSFASKRDSYGYTF
d_call: .
v_call: TRBV12-1
clone_size: .
j_call: TRBJ1-2

cdr3_nt: TGTGCCAGCAGCCTTGGGGCCCCCCACAGTGAAGCTTTCTTT
cdr3_aa: CASSLGAPHSEAFF
d_call: .
v_call: TRBV5-4
clone_size: .
j_call: TRBJ1-1

cdr3_nt: TGTGCCAGCAGTCGAACAGGGAACGAGCAGTACTTC
cdr3_aa: CASSRTGNEQYF
d_call: .
v_call: TRBV7-9
clone_size: .
j_call: TRBJ2-7

cdr3_nt: TGTGCCAGTAGTATATCGGGACAGAACAATCGGCCCCAGCATTTT
cdr3_aa: CASSISGQNNRPQHF
d_call: TRBD1
v_call: TRBV19
clone_size: .
j_call: TRBJ1-5